This T cell receptor beta chain was profiled in a study of blood T cells in healthy people across ages. Regarding the study as a whole: Getting older went along with TCR beta diversity per million T cells dropping roughly linearly.

It was ten milliliters of peripheral blood that were drawn from each donor. Per sample, no less than 5.5 micrograms of total RNA were extracted. The CDR3 is made up of 12 amino acids. From germline, CDR1 is LGHDT and CDR2 YNNKEL (reference sequence). Trimming stripped 8 bases from V and 7 bases from J, with 11 bases between. A sample-barcoded 5' primer and a J-beta primer mix were used in a second PCR of roughly 6 to 11 cycles. Every cDNA molecule bore a tag from a template-switch adaptor containing 12 random nucleotides. TCRdb used MiXCR to reprocess the 5' RACE reads, holding one entry per CDR3 protein. The repertoire includes about 1.4 million distinct CDR3 sequences, around 55% of them detected once, and roughly 7% sits in the top ten. Remarks on this clonotype: The antigen is undetermined.

The chain recombines TRBV3-1 with TRBJ2-2; no definite D call. This sequence was found in a man younger than 30 in good health. Input material: blood. Here the CDR3 DNA reads TGTGCCAGCCGAACGTCTATCGGGGAGCTGTTTTTT. Its protein product is CASRTSIGELFF.